The rows below give T cell receptor beta chains drawn from one sample of a study of identical twins. TCRdb redid the calling of the 5' RACE reads with MiXCR, one entry per CDR3 protein. This sample has about 790,000 distinct CDR3 sequences; 18% occur once, and the top ten carry 10% to 15%. Separately, the same data were catalogued under a study of T cells expressing NK-cell markers.

The sequencing input was PBMCs. These receptor sequences come from a woman under 30 in good health. The CDR3 runs from the conserved cysteine through the conserved F or W.

>TRBJ2-3|TRBV20-1
CCANLRPGPTRTDTQYF
>TRBJ2-5|TRBV5-6
CASTGQNKETQYF
>TRBJ2-1|TRBV6-1
CASSPAGTRSAEQFF
>TRBJ2-7|TRBV7-2
CASSSKGTSGNSLEQYF
>TRBJ2-7|TRBV10-3
CATRGLGGWEQYF
>TRBJ2-1|TRBV20-1
CSARDKWASGTYNEQFF
>TRBJ1-2|TRBV12-3/TRBV12-4
CASRRQNYGYTF
>TRBJ1-1|TRBV20-1
CSARDFREAFF
>TRBJ2-6|TRBV2
CASSEFGGANVLTF
>TRBJ2-7|TRBV29-1
CSVTVGTSGRAGEQYF
>TRBJ2-5|TRBV29-1
CSVIRDRQETQYF
>TRBJ2-1|TRBV5-6
CASSQTVAGGRYEQFF
>TRBJ2-3|TRBV10-3
CAITASGTDTQYF
>TRBJ2-1|TRBV18
CASSQERDVEQFF
>TRBJ1-1|TRBV20-1
CSARLLAGVGTEAFF
>TRBJ2-5|TRBV6-2/TRBV6-3
CASSFRLGGIRTQYF
>TRBJ1-5|TRBV20-1
CSASGTGVNQPQHF
>TRBJ1-4|TRBV12-3/TRBV12-4
CASSFGARAGALFF
>TRBJ2-1|TRBV3-1
CASSQLAGVSNEQFF
>TRBJ2-5|TRBV11-2
CASNEGWFQETQYF
>TRBJ2-3|TRBV10-1
CASAEYRGHTQYF
>TRBJ1-1|TRBV4-3
CASSQTGTGRMNTEAFF
>TRBJ2-1|TRBV20-1
CSARASGGYTNEQFF
>TRBJ2-3|TRBV12-3/TRBV12-4
CASTSGGADTQYF
>TRBJ1-5|TRBV20-1
CSARDGGGQPQHF
>TRBJ2-1|TRBV5-6
CASSRGASYNEQFF
>TRBJ2-1|TRBV20-1
CSASPLSGSSYNEQFF
>TRBJ2-7|TRBV20-1
CSASSVRNTSPEQYF
>TRBJ2-5|TRBV18
CASSPRLAEQETQYF
>TRBJ2-1|TRBV6-5
CASSYGGSRTYNEQFF